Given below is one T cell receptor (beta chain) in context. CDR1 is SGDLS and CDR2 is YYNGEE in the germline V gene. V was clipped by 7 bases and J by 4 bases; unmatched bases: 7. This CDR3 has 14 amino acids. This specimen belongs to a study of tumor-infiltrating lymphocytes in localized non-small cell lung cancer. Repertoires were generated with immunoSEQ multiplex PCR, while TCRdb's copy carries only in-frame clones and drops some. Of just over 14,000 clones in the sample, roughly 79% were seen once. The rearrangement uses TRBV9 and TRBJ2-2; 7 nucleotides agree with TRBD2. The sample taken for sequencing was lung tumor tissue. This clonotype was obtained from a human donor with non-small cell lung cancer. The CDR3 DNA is TGTGCCAGCCGATCCGGGACTACCACCGGGGAGCTGTTTTTT. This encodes CASRSGTTTGELFF. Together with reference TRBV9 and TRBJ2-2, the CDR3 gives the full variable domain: DSGVTQTPKHLITATGQRVTLRCSPRSGDLSVYWYQQSLDQGLQFLIQYYNGEERAKGNILERFSAQQFPDLHSELNLSSLELGDSALYFCASRSGTTTGELFFGEGSRLTVL.